This TCR beta chain comes out of a study of blood T cell repertoires in COVID-19. Study information: From the United States, Italy and Spain came samples of acute and convalescent COVID-19. T cells, B-cell-depleted T cells, or PBMCs supplied cDNA or gDNA.

Methods used by the authors: Nucleated cell counts were estimated from reference gene primer amplification. Data came from immunoSEQ multiplex PCR; TCRdb stores just in-frame clones and leaves some out. V, J and clone size are those of that table, while D and trimming were read from the DNA. The repertoire holds about 100,000 clones, with about 90% as singletons. V lost 3 bases and J 3 bases, leaving 7 bases between the germline ends. This CDR3 has 12 amino acids. The germline gives CDR1 SGDLS, CDR2 YYNGEE. The rearrangement uses TRBV9 and TRBJ2-7; tentatively, D is TRBD2 (6 bases). The receptor's source is a human donor in a cohort sampled during active COVID-19. The material sequenced was peripheral blood. The CDR3 nucleotides are TGTGCCAGCAGCGGGGAGGACTACGAGCAGTACTTC. This sequence encodes CASSGEDYEQYF.